The 14 T cell receptor beta chains given below trace back to one sample, sequenced in a study of PD-1 blockade in classical Hodgkin lymphoma. All the patients suffered relapse after autologous stem cell transplantation, and brentuximab vedotin exposure differed. The method was immunoSEQ multiplex PCR; TCRdb's version includes in-frame clones alone and lacks a portion of them. Here the sample spans fewer than 15,000 clones, around 85% being singletons. The sample was peripheral blood mononuclear cells (PBMCs), taken at baseline. Source of these receptors: a human donor with classical Hodgkin lymphoma.

This clone was recorded a few times. DNA of the CDR3: TGTGCCAGCAGGGAGGGAGTGTTAATGAACACTGAAGCTTTCTTT. Amino acids: CASREGVLMNTEAFF. V and J are TRBV2 and TRBJ1-1; D gene unclear. This CDR3 is 15 amino acids long. V was cut by 6 bases and J by 0 bases, with 14 bases left in between. In germline, CDR1 is SNHLY, CDR2 FYNNEI.

The V gene is TRBV19, the J gene TRBJ1-5; D is ambiguous. Trimming took 1 base from V and 7 from J, leaving 11 bases between them. The CDR3 consists of 14 residues. The germline V gene encodes CDR1 LNHDA and CDR2 SQIVND (reference sequence). The DNA of the CDR3 is TGTGCCAGTAGTATAGTGTTGGGTGAACAGCCCCAGCATTTT. This sequence encodes CASSIVLGEQPQHF.

The gene calls are TRBV10-2 and TRBJ1-2; D uncertain. From germline, CDR1 is WSHSY and CDR2 SAAADI. V dropped 4 bases and J dropped 2 bases, with 14 bases sitting between them. The length of the CDR3 is 15 residues. The CDR3 nucleotides are TGCGCCAGCAGTGCGACCCGGACGGGGAACTATGGCTACACCTTC. Its translation: CASSATRTGNYGYTF.

The CDR3 reads CASRSGRAEETQYF. CDR3 bases: TGTGCCAGCAGGAGCGGGAGGGCCGAGGAGACCCAGTACTTC. This chain links TRBV7-9 with TRBJ2-5, with TRBD2 matching over 10 bases. From germline, CDR1 is SEHNR and CDR2 FQNEAQ (reference sequence). The trim removed 6 bases at V and 5 bases at J, leaving 6 bases unmatched. This CDR3 is built from 14 residues.

This clone was observed once. This chain joins TRBV19 and TRBJ2-1; D remains ambiguous. V lost 6 bases and J lost 8, with 23 bases in between. The length of the CDR3 is 16 residues. CDR1 and CDR2 from the germline V gene are LNHDA and SQIVND (reference sequence). CDR3 bases: TGTGCCAGTAGCCCAAATATGGGCGGAACTCGAGATGAGCAGTTCTTC. It translates to CASSPNMGGTRDEQFF.

The CDR3 nucleotides read TGTGCCAGCAGGCTTGACGGGGATAAAAAACTGTTTTTT. It yields the protein CASRLDGDKKLFF. The genes are TRBV2 and TRBJ1-4, with D unresolved. Looked up from germline, CDR1 is SNHLY and CDR2 is FYNNEI. The ends were cut back, 6 bases at V and 9 bases at J, with 14 bases in the middle. CDR3 length equals 13 residues.

The chain couples TRBV2 to TRBJ2-5; weak D call: TRBD1 (6 bases). In germline, CDR1 is SNHLY, CDR2 FYNNEI. Trimming shortened V by 7 bases and J by 3 bases, and 21 bases separated the two germline ends. The CDR3 totals 16 residues. DNA for the CDR3: TGTGCCAGCACCATGGGGGCAGGGATCCCTAAAGAGACCCAGTACTTC. Translating gives CASTMGAGIPKETQYF.

The chain recombines TRBV4-1 with TRBJ1-1; no reliable D call. V was cut by 1 base and J by 4 bases, with 13 bases left in between. This CDR3 is 15 amino acids long. Germline loops: CDR1 MGHRA, CDR2 YSYEKL. The CDR3 DNA reads as TGCGCCAGCAGCCAAGTACAATTTAGCGGCACTGAAGCTTTCTTT. Its protein is CASSQVQFSGTEAFF.

A single count supports this clone. Here the CDR3 DNA reads TGTGCCAGCAGCGCAGCAGGGGGGGCTGAAGCTTTCTTT. It translates to CASSAAGGAEAFF. The genes are TRBV9 and TRBJ1-1, with 7 bases matching TRBD1. There are 13 residues in the CDR3. Germline V gene data show CDR1 as SGDLS and CDR2 as YYNGEE. The junction had 5 bases not matched to a gene; V was cut back by 3 bases and J by 6 bases. The full variable domain, its missing parts supplied by reference TRBV9 and TRBJ1-1, is DSGVTQTPKHLITATGQRVTLRCSPRSGDLSVYWYQQSLDQGLQFLIQYYNGEERAKGNILERFSAQQFPDLHSELNLSSLELGDSALYFCASSAAGGAEAFFGQGTRLTVV.

V usage is TRBV4-2 and J usage is TRBJ1-1; a weak D match, TRBD1 (6 bases). From germline, CDR1 is LGHNA and CDR2 YNFKEQ. CDR3 length: 14 residues. The ends were cut back, 4 bases at V and 1 base at J, with 10 bases in the middle. CDR3 nucleotides: TGTGCCAGCAGCCCCCAACAGGGGAACACTGAAGCTTTCTTT. Translation: CASSPQQGNTEAFF.

This chain connects TRBV6-6 to TRBJ2-4, with D tentatively TRBD1 or TRBD2 (5 bases each). Germline CDR1 MNHNY, CDR2 SVGAGI (reference sequence). The CDR3 totals 15 residues. Trimming shortened V by 1 base and J by 0 bases, and 7 bases separated the two germline ends. In DNA form, the CDR3 reads TGTGCCAGCAGTTACTGGGACCTAGCCAAAAACATTCAGTACTTC. Its protein product is CASSYWDLAKNIQYF.

The chain combines TRBV2 with TRBJ1-2; a possible D gene is TRBD1 (6 bases). Trimming took 4 bases from V and 6 from J, leaving 12 bases between them. The CDR3 extends over 13 amino acids. Germline V lookup: CDR1 SNHLY, CDR2 FYNNEI. This CDR3 is CASSGSQGDGYTF. In DNA form, the CDR3 reads TGTGCCAGCAGTGGTTCACAGGGTGATGGCTACACCTTC.

The chain uses TRBV14 and TRBJ1-4, with D unclear. The CDR3 is made up of 17 amino acids. Germline V gene sequence: CDR1 SGHDN, CDR2 FVKESK. Trimming left V 0 bases short and J 10 bases short, with 21 bases between. CDR3 nucleotide sequence: TGTGCCAGCAGCCAAGAGGCGGGAAGCGGATCCCGAGGAAAACTGTTTTTT. Encoded protein: CASSQEAGSGSRGKLFF.

The chain carries TRBV5-1 and TRBJ2-1; 7 nucleotides line up with TRBD2. Germline CDR1 reads SGHRS; CDR2 reads YFSETQ. The CDR3 sequence is 16 residues long. The V and J ends lost 4 bases and 4 bases, in that order; junction bases with no gene match: 11. The CDR3 DNA follows: TGCGCCAGCAGCCCAGGGTTAAGCGGGGTATACAATGAGCAGTTCTTC. Protein product: CASSPGLSGVYNEQFF.